This T cell receptor beta chain is from a study of shared clonotypes between healthy human individuals (dated by TCRdb to between 2020 and 2021). Regarding the study in general: Three men and a couple of women, aged 18 to 49 years, made up the cohort. Per donor, three plates each were used for CD4 naive and CD4 memory, two for CD8 naive, and one for CD8 memory. The study deeply sequenced blood TCR repertoires of several healthy adults to estimate repertoire size and the extent of clonotype sharing between individuals. Libraries were prepared and TCR repertoires were sequenced by different laboratories using diverse techniques, in order to increase sequencing depth and limit assay-specific biases. Between about 0.8 and 8.9 billion PBMCs per donor were obtained by leukapheresis.

Donors were healthy HIV-negative adults with no recently reported acute infections or vaccinations. Every donor was a Caucasian adult residing in Nashville, Tennessee, USA. CD4+ T cells were enriched through magnetic negative selection, after which naive cells were positively selected on CD45RA and the remaining negative fraction served as the memory subset. After blood collection by leukapheresis, PBMCs were isolated using Ficoll-Histopaque density gradient centrifugation and then cryopreserved in the vapor phase of liquid nitrogen. Analytical flow cytometry was used to check the purity and quantity of every magnetically sorted T cell population. From each sorted fraction, genomic DNA was isolated and quantified by UV absorbance on a Nanodrop 2000c. The CDR3 holds 17 amino acids from the cysteine to the phenylalanine. The kept DNA is CDR3 alone, 51 bases in frame from the first base. V loses 1 base, J loses 4 bases, and the germline ends lie 19 bases apart. Based on the germline V gene (reference sequence), the CDR1 and CDR2 sequences are SEHNR and FQNEAQ.

On this clone: The clone's antigen remains unknown. Base quality data are lacking; no much larger clone is found one base away.

TCR CDR3 regions were amplified from genomic DNA by multiplex PCR using the deep immunoSEQ assay. Extracted genomic DNA from each cell subset was spread evenly across all wells of several immunoSEQ 96-well plates, with each plate serving as a replicate. Each replicate PCR for sorted subsets received around 0.2 ug genomic DNA, equal to 28,000 or so T cell genomes. The purified libraries were quantified using a Qubit 3.0 fluorometer, sized with a Bioanalyzer 2100, and then quantified again using the KAPA Library Quantification kit. A separate single-read 150-cycle Illumina NextSeq 550 flow cell was used to sequence each immunoSEQ 96-well plate. Turning to the authors' computational methods: The immunoSEQ output contained only junctional sequences without quality scores, so filtering could not match that applied to full-length reads. To assign V/J genes and CDR3, sequences were annotated against IMGT germline references using PyIR, a Python wrapper for IgBLAST v1.9. Reads were filtered out if the reads had weak V/J assignments (E-value above 1e-6), no CDR3, stop codons, out-of-frame junctions, or ambiguous translated residues. V3J clonotypes were defined as sequences sharing an identical inferred V gene, J gene, and CDR3 amino acid sequence. Percentage overlap between repertoires was calculated by dividing the number of shared unique clonotypes by the size of the smaller repertoire. RTK rarefaction, the Chao1 estimator, and Recon v2.1 estimates of unobserved clonotypes were used to assess repertoire richness. Generation probabilities were computed with OLGA for all TCRbeta clonotypes obtained by the gDNA method from a few donors. Entries here come from immuneACCESS through TCRdb and include only in-frame sequences with V and J called. Some clones fail to appear in such tables; in the studies checked, an unresolved V gene covers under half of the shortfall, and the cause of the remainder is unknown. V, J and clone size reflect that table, while D and trimming were determined from the DNA. This sample is represented by some 2,500,000 clones; 80% to 95% of them were singletons. Roughly 0.36% of the sample goes to the ten largest clones.

The full study reports these points: Rarefaction of sorted-subset datasets indicated incomplete sequencing despite the large sequencing depth. Based on pairwise subsampling, the degree of clonotype sharing among donors was expected to be affected by sequencing depth. Sharing across a handful of donors was observed for approximately 5% of naive CD4, over 3% of naive CD8, over 2% of memory CD4, and about 0.38% of memory CD8 clonotypes. The genetic and exposure-history diversity represented was limited by the small number of donors. Higher generation probabilities were observed for clonotypes shared by all four sorted-subset donors than for non-shared clonotypes. Naive subsets generally had larger estimated clonotype richness than memory subsets. Sampling was restricted to blood, and TCR repertoires in tissue are likely to differ from TCR repertoires in blood.

The sample comprised naive CD4+ T cells from PBMCs. This sample's cell subset or site label indicates: CD45RA+ positively selected. The sequence was collected from a man aged 18 to 35 in good health. Some clones in this sample may be carry-over from other donors' samples. Recombination connected TRBV7-9 to TRBJ2-5; TRBD1 is possibly the D segment (6 matching bases). CDR3 region: CASSLVSLFQGTETQYF. The nucleotide sequence is TGTGCCAGCAGCTTAGTTAGTCTTTTCCAGGGGACAGAGACCCAGTACTTC.